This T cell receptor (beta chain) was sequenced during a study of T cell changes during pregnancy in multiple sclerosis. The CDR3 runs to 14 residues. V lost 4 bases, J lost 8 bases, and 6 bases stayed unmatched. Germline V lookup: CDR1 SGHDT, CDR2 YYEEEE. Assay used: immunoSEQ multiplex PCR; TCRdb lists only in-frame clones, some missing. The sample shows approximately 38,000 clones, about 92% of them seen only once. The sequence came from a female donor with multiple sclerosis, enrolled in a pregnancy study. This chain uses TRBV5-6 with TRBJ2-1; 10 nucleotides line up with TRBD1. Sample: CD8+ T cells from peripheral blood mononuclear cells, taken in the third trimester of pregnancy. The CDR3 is CASSHGTGDDEQFF. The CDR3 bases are TGTGCCAGCAGCCACGGGACAGGGGACGATGAGCAGTTCTTC.